This T cell receptor beta chain was retrieved from a study of T cells in Graves' hyperthyroidism and ophthalmopathy. Study-level results: Patients with ophthalmopathy were separated from those with stable hyperthyroidism by a 13 V-J model. Before onset, ophthalmopathy was predicted by the model a median 6.5 months earlier.

This clonotype was seen many times. What it recognizes is unknown. V was trimmed by 7 bases and J by 1 base, leaving 10 bases between them. CDR3 length: 13 residues. On the basis of clinical symptoms, serum thyroxine and TRAb, thyroid ultrasound and orbital computed tomography, diagnoses were made. Ahead of any ophthalmopathy symptoms, the blood sample was obtained at the first diagnosis of hyperthyroidism. The investigators amplified TCR beta CDR3 regions from RNA transcripts. A set of HTBI primers served as the primers for a first-round RT-PCR of the TCR CDR3. TCRdb reanalysed the multiplex PCR reads using MiXCR and keeps one entry per CDR3 protein. The sample lists 300,000 to 450,000 distinct CDR3 sequences; approximately 13% were seen once.

Sequencing was performed on blood. The V gene is TRBV12-3 or TRBV12-4, the J gene TRBJ1-1; D not certain. This TCR was sampled from a man aged 25-40 years with Graves' hyperthyroidism that later progressed to Graves' ophthalmopathy. Written as DNA, the CDR3 is TGTGCCAGCACCCGCTACAGGAACACTGAAGCTTTCTTT. Amino acids: CASTRYRNTEAFF.